The 18 T cell receptor beta chains below were found in one sample sequenced in a study of T cell responses to AZD1222 COVID-19 vaccine. Repertoires were generated with immunoSEQ multiplex PCR, while TCRdb's copy carries only in-frame clones and drops some. The sample lists some 74,000 clones, about 90% occurring once. This material consisted of peripheral blood, taken 28 days after the second AZD1222 dose. All receptors derive from an adult who received the AZD1222 COVID-19 vaccine.

The chain recombines TRBV18 with TRBJ2-7, with 7 positions matching TRBD1. V was pared by 4 bases and J by 2 bases, with 8 bases of the junction left unmatched. This CDR3 has 15 amino acids. The germline CDR1 and CDR2 sequences are KGHSH and LQKENI. CDR3 loop: CASSRPGTDPYEQYF. The CDR3 DNA reads as TGTGCCAGCTCACGTCCCGGGACAGACCCCTACGAGCAGTACTTC.

V usage is TRBV19 and J usage is TRBJ1-3; the D gene is possibly TRBD1 (5 bases). Deletions cut 5 bases from V and 0 bases from J, with 14 bases between. Germline-derived CDR1 and CDR2 are LNHDA and SQIVND (reference sequence). This CDR3 contains 16 residues. The DNA for the CDR3 is TGTGCCAGTAGTTACGACAGACTCGGCTCTGGAAACACCATATATTTT. This sequence encodes CASSYDRLGSGNTIYF.

The chain couples TRBV7-2 to TRBJ2-3, with D hard to call. Germline V gene sequence: CDR1 SGHTA, CDR2 FQGNSA. Deletions cut 4 bases from V and 5 bases from J, with 4 bases between. CDR3 size: 11 residues. The CDR3 region is CASSSQDTQYF. As DNA, the CDR3 is TGTGCCAGCAGCTCACAAGATACGCAGTATTTT.

The chain joins TRBV3-1 (or the pseudogene TRBV3-2) to TRBJ2-5; D is unclear. The germline V gene has CDR1 LGHDT and CDR2 YNNKEL (reference sequence). Trimming removed 1 base at V and 4 bases at J, with 7 bases between. The CDR3 is 13 residues long. The CDR3 loop reads CASSQAFSETQYF. As DNA, the CDR3 is TGTGCCAGCAGCCAAGCTTTCTCAGAGACCCAGTACTTC.

The rearrangement joins TRBV12-5 to TRBJ1-6; D remains unclear. The V end lost 2 bases, the J end lost 8 bases, and 4 bases lay between the germline ends. Germline-derived CDR1 and CDR2 are LGHNT and FRNRAP. The length of the CDR3 is 12 residues. Here the CDR3 DNA reads TGTGCTAGTGGTTTGTTGGATTCACCCCTCCACTTT. This codes for CASGLLDSPLHF.

The rearrangement joins TRBV6-5 to TRBJ2-2; D is possibly TRBD1 or TRBD2 (5 bases each). The CDR3 contains 15 residues. V dropped 2 bases and J dropped 0 bases, with 7 bases sitting between them. Germline CDR1 MNHEY, CDR2 SVGAGI. The DNA of the CDR3 is TGTGCCAGCAGTTACGAGGGGCCGAACACCGGGGAGCTGTTTTTT. It codes for CASSYEGPNTGELFF.

The V call is TRBV14, the J call TRBJ2-5, with 14 bases matching TRBD2. J lost 2 bases, V lost 0 bases, and 8 bases had no gene match. The CDR3 is 19 amino acids. Germline-derived CDR1 and CDR2 are SGHDN and FVKESK. The CDR3, as DNA: TGTGCCAGCAGCCAAGACCACCCGGGACTAGCGGGAGTTCAAGAGACCCAGTACTTC. Protein sequence: CASSQDHPGLAGVQETQYF.

The V and J genes are TRBV5-1 and TRBJ2-7; 10 positions match TRBD2. The V segment lost 4 bases and the J segment 6 bases; nucleotides outside the gene matches: 7. The germline V gene encodes CDR1 SGHRS and CDR2 YFSETQ. This CDR3 is 14 amino acids long. CDR3 nucleotide sequence: TGCGCCAGCAGCCCGCTAGCGGGAGAGGGCGAGCAGTACTTC. This encodes CASSPLAGEGEQYF.

The chain links TRBV11-2 to TRBJ2-7; the match to TRBD2 covers 9 bases. The germline CDR1 and CDR2 sequences are SGHAT and FQNNGV. CDR3 length equals 18 residues. Trimming removed 1 base from V and 3 bases from J; junction bases left unmatched: 13. The CDR3 DNA sequence: TGTGCCAGCAGCTTAGTAGGTAGCGGGAGTAGTTTCCTCTACGAGCAGTACTTC. This translates into CASSLVGSGSSFLYEQYF.

A single count supports this clone. The chain has TRBV7-8 and TRBJ1-2, with D perhaps TRBD1 (6 bases). Germline V lookup: CDR1 SGHVS, CDR2 FQNEAQ. Trimming stripped 1 base from V and 4 bases from J, with 19 bases between. CDR3 length equals 17 residues. This chain's CDR3 is CASSLVWGGGLLYGYTF. As DNA, the CDR3 is TGTGCCAGCAGCTTAGTGTGGGGAGGGGGTCTGCTCTATGGCTACACCTTC.

The chain recombines TRBV12-3 or TRBV12-4 with TRBJ1-1; no definite D call. There are 12 residues in the CDR3. The ends were cut back, 6 bases at V and 1 base at J, with 6 bases in the middle. The CDR3 sequence is CASRLPNTEAFF. CDR3 bases: TGTGCCAGCAGGTTGCCGAACACTGAAGCTTTCTTT.

This clone was detected only a few times. V gene TRBV19 combines with J gene TRBJ1-3, with D unresolved. The germline gives CDR1 LNHDA, CDR2 SQIVND (reference sequence). The ends were cut back, 0 bases at V and 7 bases at J, with 7 bases in the middle. The CDR3 has 13 residues. The chain's CDR3 is CASSIDPDNTIYF. Here the CDR3 DNA reads TGTGCCAGTAGTATAGATCCCGATAACACCATATATTTT.

V and J are TRBV19 and TRBJ2-3, with 14 bases aligning to TRBD2. CDR3 length: 20 amino acids. Germline values: CDR1 LNHDA, CDR2 SQIVND (reference sequence). Trimming at V came to 1 base and at J to 1 base, leaving 10 bases not matched to a gene. CDR3: CASSIARLAGGRGGTDTQYF. CDR3 in DNA: TGTGCCAGTAGTATAGCCCGACTAGCGGGAGGGCGAGGGGGCACAGATACGCAGTATTTT.

This clone was observed a handful of times. The gene calls are TRBV5-1 and TRBJ2-2; D uncertain. This CDR3 has 15 residues. Germline V gives CDR1 SGHRS, CDR2 YFSETQ. Trimming shortened V by 0 bases and J by 2 bases, and 8 bases separated the two germline ends. CDR3 residues: CASSLGSFNTGELFF. The CDR3 DNA reads as TGCGCCAGCAGCTTGGGAAGTTTCAACACCGGGGAGCTGTTTTTT.

The genes are TRBV2 and TRBJ2-3; no clear D. The CDR3 runs to 15 residues. The germline gives CDR1 SNHLY, CDR2 FYNNEI. V gave up 2 bases and J gave up 2 bases, with 11 bases separating them. This CDR3 reads CASSEIRTDTDTQYF. Written as DNA, the CDR3 is TGTGCCAGCAGTGAAATTCGCACAGACACAGATACGCAGTATTTT.

The CDR3 protein is CASSSVGEQYF. As DNA, the CDR3 is TGTGCCAGCAGTTCTGTAGGCGAGCAGTACTTC. This chain joins TRBV6-5 and TRBJ2-7, with unresolved D. This CDR3 spans 11 amino acids. CDR1 is MNHEY and CDR2 is SVGAGI in the germline V gene. The V gene lost 4 bases and the J gene lost 6 bases, with 7 bases spanning the gap.

V gene TRBV6-4 combines with J gene TRBJ2-1, with 11 bases fitting TRBD2. Germline values: CDR1 MRHNA, CDR2 SNTAGT. The CDR3 loop spans 15 amino acids. V lost 6 bases to trimming and J lost 5 bases; unmatched junction nucleotides: 6. In DNA, the CDR3 is TGTGCCAGCAGCACTTCTAGCGGGGGGAACAATGAGCAGTTCTTC. It translates to CASSTSSGGNNEQFF.

The J gene is TRBJ2-5, the V gene TRBV3-1 (or the pseudogene TRBV3-2); TRBD2 is a possible D gene (5 bases). V gave up 2 bases and J gave up 5 bases, with 18 bases separating them. Germline V gene data show CDR1 as LGHDT and CDR2 as YNNKEL (reference sequence). CDR3 length: 16 amino acids. CDR3 sequence: CASSQQSGGGRETQYF. The CDR3 bases are TGTGCCAGCAGCCAACAAAGCGGAGGCGGAAGGGAGACCCAGTACTTC.